The clone carrying this T cell receptor (beta chain) was observed once. Its antigen is still unknown. The data were taken from a study of T cell responses to AZD1222 COVID-19 vaccine. Study conclusions and caveats: Repertoires were obtained only post-peak T cell response.

CDR3 length: 14 amino acids. V was shortened by 4 bases and J by 1 base, with 9 bases between the two germline ends. From germline, CDR1 is SGHNT and CDR2 YYREEE (reference sequence). Sequencing used immunoSEQ multiplex PCR; TCRdb keeps in-frame clones, though not all of them. This sample has some 92,000 clones; roughly 90% occur once, and the top ten carry about 2.5%. The chain couples TRBV5-4 to TRBJ1-5, with D possibly matching TRBD1 (5 bases). The clonotype comes from an adult in good health. Sequences were derived from peripheral blood, sampled on day 0 of AZD1222 vaccination. The CDR3 loop reads CASSPGPSNQPQHF. CDR3 nucleotides: TGTGCCAGCAGCCCAGGGCCGAGCAATCAGCCCCAGCATTTT.